The 17 T cell receptor beta chains below all came from one sample that was sequenced in a study of T cells in Graves' hyperthyroidism and ophthalmopathy. Amplification of TCR beta CDR3 regions was performed using RNA transcripts as template. RT-PCR in the first round (using the HTBI primer set) targeted the TCR CDR3. From the multiplex PCR reads, TCRdb called clonotypes with MiXCR, one entry per CDR3 protein. This sample has hundreds of thousands of distinct CDR3 sequences, with over 35% found just once. What was sequenced was blood. The origin of the receptors is a man aged 18 to 35 with Graves' hyperthyroidism.

This clonotype was counted many times. The germline gene is not matched at one end of the junction; a read error may be the cause. V usage is TRBV7-7 and J usage is TRBJ2-2, with 11 positions matching TRBD1. CDR1 and CDR2 from the germline V gene are SSHAT and FNYEAQ (reference sequence). There are 15 residues in the CDR3. DNA for the CDR3: TGTGCTAGCAGCCTTGGACAGGGGGCAACCGGGGAGCTGTTTTTT. It codes for CASSLGQGATGELFF.

This clonotype showed up many times. V usage is TRBV29-1 and J usage is TRBJ1-2, with a possible D match to TRBD1 (6 bases). Trimming pared 4 bases from V and 6 bases from J, leaving 12 bases between. This CDR3 spans 12 amino acids. In germline, CDR1 is SQVTM, CDR2 ANQGSEA. The CDR3 is CSVVAGVDGYTF. In DNA, the CDR3 is TGCAGCGTTGTGGCAGGGGTGGATGGCTACACCTTC.

V gene TRBV9 combines with J gene TRBJ2-2; 9 bases are shared with TRBD1. This CDR3 is 18 amino acids long. Trimming cost V 0 bases and J 2 bases; bases outside gene matches: 8. Germline-derived CDR1 and CDR2 are SGDLS and YYNGEE. The CDR3 DNA reads TGTGCCAGCAGCGTAGAGGGACAGGGAGGCTCAAACACCGGGGAGCTGTTTTTT. Encoded protein: CASSVEGQGGSNTGELFF.

This clonotype was seen only a few times. This chain joins TRBV19 and TRBJ1-5; 9 positions agree with TRBD1. The V and J ends lost 5 bases and 7 bases, in that order; junction bases with no gene match: 12. CDR3 size: 16 residues. Per the germline V gene, CDR1 is LNHDA and CDR2 is SQIVND (reference sequence). Here the CDR3 reads CASSWGGTGLGQPQHF. The CDR3 DNA sequence: TGTGCCAGTAGTTGGGGGGGGACAGGGCTAGGACAGCCCCAGCATTTT.

In its sample, this clonotype was seen a few times. The chain combines TRBV4-1 with TRBJ1-2, with unresolved D. The ends were cut back, 3 bases at V and 4 bases at J, with 12 bases in the middle. The CDR3 covers 14 residues. Germline V gene data show CDR1 as MGHRA and CDR2 as YSYEKL. For the CDR3, the DNA is TGCGCCAGCAGCCAGGTCAGGCTGCCCTATGGCTACACCTTC. This sequence encodes CASSQVRLPYGYTF.

This clonotype was seen at least ten times. The genes are TRBV11-2 and TRBJ1-1; D not certain. Germline values: CDR1 SGHAT, CDR2 FQNNGV. V was shortened by 5 bases and J by 4 bases, with 17 bases between the two germline ends. The CDR3 contains 15 residues. Here the CDR3 DNA reads TGTGCCAGCAGCCCAGCCTCCCGGCTTACCACTGAAGCTTTCTTT. It yields the protein CASSPASRLTTEAFF.

In regard to this clonotype: A much larger clone differs by one base, so this may be a read error. The V call is TRBV29-1, the J call TRBJ1-3; the D gene is possibly TRBD1 (6 bases). The CDR3 extends over 11 amino acids. Germline CDR1 SQVTM, CDR2 ANQGSEA. CDR3 in amino acids: CSGEQGNTTYF. CDR3 DNA sequence: TGCAGCGGGGAACAGGGAAACACCACATATTTT.

This clonotype came up many times. The chain carries TRBV5-1 and TRBJ1-6, with D perhaps TRBD1 (6 bases). CDR1 and CDR2 (germline): SGHRS, YFSETQ. The CDR3 consists of 13 residues. The ends were cut back, 2 bases at V and 10 bases at J, with 10 bases in the middle. The CDR3 nucleotides are TGCGCCAGCAGCTTTAACAGGGACTCACCCCTCCACTTT. Its translation is CASSFNRDSPLHF.

V is TRBV4-1 and J is TRBJ1-5, with D unclear. The CDR3 length is 15 residues. Trimming stripped 0 bases from V and 5 bases from J, with 11 bases between. Germline V gene data show CDR1 as MGHRA and CDR2 as YSYEKL. The DNA for the CDR3 is TGCGCCAGCAGCCAAGAGAGGTCCGAGGATCAGCCCCAGCATTTT. Protein: CASSQERSEDQPQHF.

This clonotype was observed many times. The chain is built from TRBV19 and TRBJ1-1, with D unresolved. Deletions cut 6 bases from V and 3 bases from J, with 14 bases between. The length of the CDR3 is 14 residues. CDR1 is LNHDA and CDR2 is SQIVND in the germline V gene (reference sequence). The CDR3 coding sequence is TGTGCCAGTAGAGAAAGGGTACGGCACACTGAAGCTTTCTTT. This encodes CASRERVRHTEAFF.

This chain links TRBV10-3 with TRBJ2-3, with no clear D. The CDR3 runs 12 residues. V lost 8 bases to trimming and J lost 5 bases, with 11 bases between them. The germline V gene has CDR1 ENHRY and CDR2 SYGVKD. CDR3 sequence reads: CAIAGVEDTQYF. In DNA, the CDR3 is TGTGCCATCGCCGGTGTTGAAGATACGCAGTATTTT.

CDR3 region: CSVGLGAGETQYF. The CDR3, as DNA: TGCAGCGTTGGGTTAGGGGCGGGCGAGACCCAGTACTTC. The rearrangement uses TRBV29-1 and TRBJ2-5; either TRBD1 or TRBD2 may supply D (5 bases each). CDR3 size: 13 residues. Germline CDR1 is SQVTM and CDR2 is ANQGSEA. The V end was cut by 4 bases, the J end by 5 bases, with 14 bases between.

Of note for this clonotype: The junction differs from germline at one of its ends, possibly a read error. The genes are TRBV7-8 and TRBJ2-5, with 7 bases lining up with TRBD1. Germline V CDR1 and CDR2: SGHVS, FQNEAQ. This CDR3 region has 14 residues. CDR3 protein: CASSITTGSETQYF. The CDR3 DNA is TGCGCCAGCAGCATTACGACAGGGTCAGAGACCCAGTACTTC. Using reference TRBV7-8 and TRBJ2-5 for the parts outside the CDR3, the full variable domain is GAGVSQSPRYKVAKRGQDVALRCDPISGHVSLFWYQQALGQGPEFLTYFQNEAQLDKSGLPSDRFFAERPEGSVSTLKIQRTQQEDSAVYLCASSITTGSETQYFGPGTRLLVL.

This clonotype occurred a few times. The chain uses TRBV5-1 and TRBJ1-1, with D perhaps matching TRBD1 (6 bases). V shed 5 bases and J shed 1 base, with 12 bases lying between them. The CDR3 length is 14 residues. Germline V gives CDR1 SGHRS, CDR2 YFSETQ. CDR3 coding DNA: TGCGCCAGCAGGTACGCAGGGGAGAACACTGAAGCTTTCTTT. Its protein product is CASRYAGENTEAFF.

This clonotype has just one count. The chain couples TRBV28 to TRBJ1-1, with 7 bases matching TRBD1. The germline V gene encodes CDR1 MDHEN and CDR2 SYDVKM. The CDR3 consists of 15 residues. The ends lost 7 bases at V and 9 bases at J; junction bases unmatched: 17. The CDR3 is CASNPGGQGTAKAFF. The CDR3 DNA follows: TGTGCCAGCAATCCAGGGGGGCAGGGAACTGCTAAAGCTTTCTTT.

This rearrangement joins TRBV12-3 or TRBV12-4 to TRBJ1-4, with 11 bases matching TRBD1. CDR3 length equals 14 residues. V shed 5 bases, J shed 6 bases, and the junction held 2 bases outside the gene matches. CDR3 sequence (DNA): TGTGCCAGCAGTAGGGACAGGGGGGATGAAAAACTGTTTTTT. It codes for CASSRDRGDEKLFF.

The sample holds one count of this clonotype. The chain joins TRBV12-5 to TRBJ1-2, with D tentatively TRBD1 (5 bases). The CDR3 spans 15 residues. Germline lookup yields CDR1 LGHNT and CDR2 FRNRAP. V was clipped by 3 bases and J by 5 bases, with 16 bases between them. CDR3 residues: CASGFAGTELYGYTF. CDR3 sequence (DNA): TGTGCTAGTGGTTTCGCCGGGACTGAACTTTATGGCTACACCTTC. The full variable domain, its missing parts supplied by reference TRBV12-5 and TRBJ1-2, is DARVTQTPRHKVTEMGQEVTMRCQPILGHNTVFWYRQTMMQGLELLAYFRNRAPLDDSGMPKDRFSAEMPDATLATLKIQPSEPRDSAVYFCASGFAGTELYGYTFGSGTRLTVV.